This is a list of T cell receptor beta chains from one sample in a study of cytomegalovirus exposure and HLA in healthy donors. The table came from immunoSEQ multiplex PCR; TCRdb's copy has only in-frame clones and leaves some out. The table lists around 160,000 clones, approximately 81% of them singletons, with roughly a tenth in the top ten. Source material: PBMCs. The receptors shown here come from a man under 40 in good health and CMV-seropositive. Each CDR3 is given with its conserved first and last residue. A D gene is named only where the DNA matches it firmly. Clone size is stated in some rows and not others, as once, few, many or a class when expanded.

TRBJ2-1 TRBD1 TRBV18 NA CASYPGTANNEQFF TGTGCCAGCTACCCCGGGACAGCCAACAATGAGCAGTTCTTC
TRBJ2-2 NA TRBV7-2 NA CASSLDFSAGADTGELFF TGTGCCAGCAGCTTAGACTTTAGTGCAGGGGCCGACACCGGGGAGCTGTTTTTT
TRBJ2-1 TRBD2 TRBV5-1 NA CASSLVLGLAGGNEQFF TGCGCCAGCAGCTTGGTATTGGGGCTAGCGGGAGGTAATGAGCAGTTCTTC
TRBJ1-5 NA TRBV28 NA CASSFDRRNQPQHF TGTGCCAGCAGTTTTGACAGACGCAATCAGCCCCAGCATTTT
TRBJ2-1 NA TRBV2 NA CASSPLDGTYNEQFF TGTGCCAGCAGTCCATTAGACGGGACCTACAATGAGCAGTTCTTC
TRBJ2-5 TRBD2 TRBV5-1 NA CASSLKLSGGETQYF TGCGCCAGCAGCTTGAAGTTGAGCGGGGGTGAGACCCAGTACTTC
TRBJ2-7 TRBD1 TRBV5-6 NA CASSQLSKQGWVHF TGTGCCAGCAGCCAGTTATCTAAACAGGGGTGGGTGCACTTC
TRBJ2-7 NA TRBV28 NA CASTSPQGRQQYF TGTGCCAGCACCTCTCCTCAGGGCAGGCAGCAGTACTTC
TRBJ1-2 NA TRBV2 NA CATGGAGSGYTF TGTGCCACCGGGGGGGCTGGTTCGGGCTACACCTTC
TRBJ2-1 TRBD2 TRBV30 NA CAGSGSSYNEQFF TGTGCCGGCAGCGGGAGCTCCTACAATGAGCAGTTCTTC
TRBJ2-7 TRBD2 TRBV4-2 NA CASSQKTSGGTYEQYF TGTGCCAGCAGCCAGAAAACTAGCGGGGGTACCTACGAGCAGTACTTC
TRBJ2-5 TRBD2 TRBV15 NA CATSRDSWLAGGGQETQYF TGTGCCACCAGCAGAGATTCCTGGTTAGCGGGAGGGGGACAAGAGACCCAGTACTTC
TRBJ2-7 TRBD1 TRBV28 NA CASSPRGLGTSNYEQYF TGTGCCAGCAGCCCTAGGGGGCTGGGGACAAGCAACTACGAGCAGTACTTC
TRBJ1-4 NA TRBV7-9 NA CASSLAQGGEKLFF TGTGCCAGCAGCTTAGCACAGGGCGGTGAAAAACTGTTTTTT
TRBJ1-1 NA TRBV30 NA CAWSVGRSEAFF TGTGCCTGGAGTGTAGGGAGGTCTGAAGCTTTCTTT
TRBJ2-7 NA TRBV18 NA CASSPPLTYEQYF TGTGCCAGCTCACCACCACTGACTTACGAGCAGTACTTC
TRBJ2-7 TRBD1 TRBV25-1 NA CASSESIDRGSLYEQYF TGTGCCAGCAGTGAGTCCATCGACAGGGGTAGCCTCTACGAGCAGTACTTC
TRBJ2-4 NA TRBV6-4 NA CASSSKPGGDIQYF TGTGCCAGCAGCTCTAAGCCCGGCGGGGACATTCAGTACTTC
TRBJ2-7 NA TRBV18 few CASSPGHEQYF TGTGCCAGCTCACCGGGCCACGAGCAGTACTTC
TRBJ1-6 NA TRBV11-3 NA CASSSGGNSPLHF TGTGCCAGCAGCTCGGGGGGGAATTCACCCCTCCACTTT
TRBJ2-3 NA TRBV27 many CASSADVRGSTDTQYF TGTGCCAGCAGCGCGGACGTCCGAGGGTCCACAGATACGCAGTATTTT
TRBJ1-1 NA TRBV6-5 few CASSYNRGEAFF TGTGCCAGCAGTTACAACCGGGGGGAAGCTTTCTTT
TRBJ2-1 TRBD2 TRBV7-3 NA CASSPAGTSVNEQFF TGTGCCAGCAGTCCAGCCGGGACTAGCGTCAATGAGCAGTTCTTC
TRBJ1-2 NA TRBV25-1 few CARDSNYGYTF TGTGCCAGAGACAGCAACTATGGCTACACCTTC
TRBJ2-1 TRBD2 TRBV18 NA CASSPSGTSPAGDEQFF TGTGCCAGCTCGCCCTCCGGGACTAGCCCAGCAGGAGATGAGCAGTTCTTC
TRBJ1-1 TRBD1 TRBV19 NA CASSIAPTGVEAFF TGTGCCAGTAGTATAGCCCCGACAGGGGTTGAAGCTTTCTTT
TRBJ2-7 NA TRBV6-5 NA CASSWLATSYEQYF TGTGCCAGCAGTTGGTTAGCGACCTCCTACGAGCAGTACTTC